The present TCR beta chain was sequenced within a study of T cell responses to AZD1222 COVID-19 vaccine. Germline V gives CDR1 MNHEY, CDR2 SVGAGI. V gave up 5 bases and J gave up 5 bases, with 19 bases separating them. This CDR3 has 15 residues. Produced via immunoSEQ multiplex PCR; TCRdb's table is partial and in-frame only. The sample shows over 150,000 clones, approximately 90% of them seen only once. The sequence was obtained from an adult who received the AZD1222 COVID-19 vaccine. The sample in question was peripheral blood, obtained 28 days after the second AZD1222 dose. The chain is built from TRBV6-5 and TRBJ2-7; the D gene is possibly TRBD2 (6 bases). CDR3 in DNA: TGTGCCAGCAGTCTGGTTTTCGGGAGCGGCCACGAGCAGTACTTC. It is translated as CASSLVFGSGHEQYF.